This T cell receptor beta chain is from a study of T cells in Graves' hyperthyroidism and ophthalmopathy. Germline CDR1 and CDR2: GTSNPN and SVGIG (reference sequence). The CDR3 runs to 13 residues. V lost 3 bases and J lost 4, with 12 bases in between. Clinical Activity Scores of at least 3, NOSPECS grades of at least 4 and durations under 3 months characterized ophthalmopathy patients. Amplification of TCR beta CDR3 regions used RNA as the template. Using the HTBI primer set, a first-round RT-PCR was run on the TCR CDR3. TCRdb called the multiplex PCR reads again in MiXCR, with one record for every CDR3 protein. This table has about 640,000 distinct CDR3 sequences, roughly 15% appearing once. This clonotype was seen many times.

This sequence originates from a woman aged 45-59 years with Graves' ophthalmopathy. The chain links TRBV30 to TRBJ1-1; a possible D gene is TRBD1 (5 bases). Sequenced sample: blood. In DNA form, the CDR3 reads TGTGCCTGGAGCCTCACGGGGACCACTGAAGCTTTCTTT. It specifies CAWSLTGTTEAFF. Supplemented by reference TRBV30 and TRBJ1-1, the full variable domain reads SQTIHQWPATLVQPVGSPLSLECTVEGTSNPNLYWYRQAAGRGLQLLFYSVGIGQISSEVPQNLSASRPQDRQFILSSKKLLLSDSGFYLCAWSLTGTTEAFFGQGTRLTVV.